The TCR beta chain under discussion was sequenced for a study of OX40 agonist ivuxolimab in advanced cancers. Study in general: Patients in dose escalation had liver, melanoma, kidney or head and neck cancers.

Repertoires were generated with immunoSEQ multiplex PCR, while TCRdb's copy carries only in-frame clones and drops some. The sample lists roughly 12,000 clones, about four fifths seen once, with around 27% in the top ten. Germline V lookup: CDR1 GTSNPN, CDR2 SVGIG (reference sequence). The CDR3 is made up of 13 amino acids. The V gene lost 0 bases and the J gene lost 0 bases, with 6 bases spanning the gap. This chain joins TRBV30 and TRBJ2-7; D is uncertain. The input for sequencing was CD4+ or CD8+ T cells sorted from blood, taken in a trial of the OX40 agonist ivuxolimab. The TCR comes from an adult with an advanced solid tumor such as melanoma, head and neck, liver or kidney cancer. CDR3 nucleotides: TGTGCCTGGAGTGTACCCTCCTCCTACGAGCAGTACTTC. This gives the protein CAWSVPSSYEQYF.